There are many counts of the clone carrying this TCR beta chain. Its antigen is unidentified. The sample is drawn from a study of regulatory T cells in long-lasting Graves disease. Overall study context: Graves' patients (newly diagnosed) had been on antithyroid drugs under 3 months. General observations from the study: Under persistent disease, TRBV28, TRBJ1-2 and TRBJ2-5 were used preferentially. The study found persistent patients shared more public clonotypes (fewer than 3,000) than new patients (around 870).

Germline V gene data show CDR1 as SGHTA and CDR2 as FQGNSA. This CDR3 region has 15 residues. The germline V and J ends were trimmed by 3 bases and 0 bases, with 12 bases remaining between them. Investigators prepared the TCR beta libraries by applying iRepertoire HTBI primers and Arm-PCR of CDR3 regions. TCRdb independently ran MiXCR on the multiplex PCR reads; one entry per CDR3 protein. The sample has hundreds of thousands of distinct CDR3 sequences; around a sixth are singletons. Time point given: newly diagnosed GD, antithyroid drugs for less than 3 months. RNA isolated from PBMCs was used to make the TCR library. American Thyroid Association guidelines served as the basis for diagnosing Graves' disease.

The sequence came from a female donor with Graves disease. Sequences were derived from peripheral blood mononuclear cells (PBMCs), sampled at new diagnosis, from a patient treated with antithyroid drugs. The genes are TRBV7-2 and TRBJ2-7, with a possible D match to TRBD1 (6 bases). CDR3 nucleotides: TGTGCCAGCAGCTTCCTGCAGGGGAACTCCTACGAGCAGTACTTC. It yields the protein CASSFLQGNSYEQYF.